These 14 T cell receptor beta chains were sequenced from one sample in a study of blood T cells in healthy people across ages (dated by TCRdb to between 2015 and 2016). The library was built by means of 5' RACE. Instrument on record: Illumina HiSeq 2500. A second PCR of roughly 7 to 11 cycles was performed with a sample-barcoded 5' primer and a J-beta primer mix. TCRdb handled the public reads itself, with Q25 trimming in fastp and clone calling in MiXCR, and kept productive beta chains. Under each unique CDR3 protein, matching rows form one entry showing the most common genes and DNA. This sample comprises about 1.5 million distinct CDR3 sequences, roughly 45% of them detected only once. The ten largest clones represent 7.9% of the sample. The specimen was blood. These receptors came from a woman younger than 35 in good health.

The chain combines TRBV5-4 with TRBJ2-5, with D unresolved. Trimming took 4 bases from V and 5 from J, leaving 15 bases between them. CDR1 is SGHNT, CDR2 YYREEE, per germline (reference sequence). This CDR3 comprises 14 residues. CDR3 sequence reads: CASSLASHPETQYF. As DNA, the CDR3 is TGTGCCAGCAGCCTGGCCAGCCACCCCGAGACCCAGTACTTC.

The J gene is TRBJ1-2, the V gene TRBV7-9; 7 nucleotides agree with TRBD1. Germline CDR1 is SEHNR and CDR2 is FQNEAQ (reference sequence). Unmatched junction bases numbered 6, after V lost 4 bases and J lost 7 bases. The CDR3 spans 13 residues. CDR3 sequence: CASSYQGESGYTF. CDR3 bases: TGTGCCAGCAGCTATCAGGGGGAGAGTGGCTACACCTTC.

This chain joins TRBV7-9 and TRBJ2-4, with D possibly being TRBD2 (6 bases). The J call may not be correct, given that the DNA end is closer to TRBJ2-5. The CDR3 runs to 14 residues. Germline assignment: CDR1 SEHNR and CDR2 FQNEAQ (reference sequence). The chain's CDR3 is CASRQSEGKETQYF. In DNA, the CDR3 is TGTGCCAGCAGACAGTCGGAGGGCAAAGAGACCCAGTACTTC.

As regards this clonotype: Germline is not matched at one junction end, which may reflect a read error. This chain uses TRBV7-2 with TRBJ2-7; D gene unclear. This CDR3 is 14 amino acids long. CDR1 SGHTA and CDR2 FQGNSA come from the germline V gene. CDR3 DNA: TGTGCCAGCAACTTAGGTTACTTCTCCTACGAGCAGTACTTC. Translating gives CASNLGYFSYEQYF.

The chain carries TRBV7-2 and TRBJ2-4; tentative D call: TRBD2 (5 bases). Germline lookup yields CDR1 SGHTA and CDR2 FQGNSA. The CDR3 is 13 residues long. V was cut by 5 bases and J by 10 bases, with 15 bases left in between. The CDR3 coding sequence is TGTGCCAGCAGCCCATCAAACCGAGGGATTCAGTACTTC. Encoded protein: CASSPSNRGIQYF.

In the case of this clonotype: Given a much more abundant clone one base away, this may be a read error. The chain employs TRBV2 and TRBJ1-2, with unresolved D. The germline V gene has CDR1 SNHLY and CDR2 FYNNEI. Trimming cost V 2 bases and J 3 bases, with 4 bases left between them. The CDR3 has 12 residues. CDR3 sequence: CASSELDYGYTF. The CDR3 nucleotides are TGTGCCAGCAGTGAATTGGACTATGGCTACACCTTC.

The chain has TRBV20-1 and TRBJ1-1; TRBD1 matches at 7 bases. Germline V CDR1 and CDR2: DFQATT, SNEGSKA (reference sequence). CDR3 length: 16 residues. V was clipped by 1 base and J by 1 base; unmatched bases: 9. The CDR3 here is CSARADRASWNTEAFF. CDR3 sequence (DNA): TGCAGTGCTAGAGCAGACAGGGCTTCTTGGAACACTGAAGCTTTCTTT.

This chain uses TRBV7-2 with TRBJ2-3; 9 nucleotides agree with TRBD2. There are 18 residues in the CDR3. CDR1 and CDR2 from the germline V gene are SGHTA and FQGNSA. V lost 3 bases to trimming and J lost 4 bases; unmatched junction nucleotides: 14. DNA of the CDR3: TGTGCCAGCAGCTTCCCAAGGGGAGCGGGAGGAGCCTCAGATACGCAGTATTTT. It encodes CASSFPRGAGGASDTQYF. Based on the CDR3 plus reference TRBV7-2 and TRBJ2-3, the full variable domain is GAGVSQSPSNKVTEKGKDVELRCDPISGHTALYWYRQSLGQGLEFLIYFQGNSAPDKSGLPSDRFSAERTGGSVSTLTIQRTQQEDSAVYLCASSFPRGAGGASDTQYFGPGTRLTVL.

CDR3 in DNA: TGTGCCAGCAGCTTGGGACTAGCGGGAGATTTGCAGTACTTC. Its translation: CASSLGLAGDLQYF. The chain uses TRBV7-2 and TRBJ2-7; 14 bases fit TRBD2. The CDR3 loop spans 14 amino acids. The germline gives CDR1 SGHTA, CDR2 FQGNSA. The J segment lost 9 bases and the V segment lost 3 bases, leaving 4 bases of the junction unmatched.

The gene calls are TRBV3-1 and TRBJ2-5; D ambiguous. The DNA matches TRBJ2-7 better at its end, which makes the J call doubtful. The CDR3 totals 15 residues. Germline assignment: CDR1 LGHDT and CDR2 YNNKEL (reference sequence). The CDR3 loop is CASSQNRAYSYEQYF. CDR3 in DNA: TGTGCCAGCAGCCAGAACCGGGCCTACTCCTACGAGCAGTACTTC.

The rearrangement uses TRBV6-6 and TRBJ2-4; a possible D gene is TRBD1 (6 bases). The CDR3 loop spans 15 amino acids. V was cut by 7 bases and J by 3 bases, with 16 bases left in between. Germline CDR1 MNHNY, CDR2 SVGAGI (reference sequence). CDR3 sequence reads: CASTGARGYKNIQYF. In DNA form, the CDR3 reads TGTGCCAGCACTGGGGCCAGGGGTTACAAAAACATTCAGTACTTC.

This clonotype was picked up many times. The chain joins TRBV5-1 to TRBJ2-1, with D unclear. V shed 4 bases and J shed 0 bases, with 8 bases lying between them. Germline assignment: CDR1 SGHRS and CDR2 YFSETQ. The CDR3 loop spans 14 amino acids. CDR3 loop: CASSPGSSYNEQFF. As DNA, the CDR3 is TGCGCCAGCAGCCCAGGATCCTCCTACAATGAGCAGTTCTTC.

This chain joins TRBV7-8 and TRBJ1-2; no clear D gene. CDR1 SGHVS and CDR2 FQNEAQ come from the germline V gene. This CDR3 contains 15 residues. V was trimmed by 0 bases and J by 4 bases, leaving 12 bases between them. The CDR3 loop reads CASSLASGSGYGYTF. CDR3 nucleotides: TGTGCCAGCAGCTTAGCTTCCGGATCAGGCTATGGCTACACCTTC.

This rearrangement joins TRBV5-5 to TRBJ2-3; 10 bases are shared with TRBD2. Germline V gene sequence: CDR1 SGHKS, CDR2 YYEKEE (reference sequence). The CDR3 is made up of 16 amino acids. The trim removed 0 bases at V and 1 base at J, leaving 2 bases unmatched. The CDR3 sequence is CASSLAGLAGTDTQYF. As DNA, the CDR3 is TGTGCCAGCAGCTTGGCAGGACTAGCGGGCACAGATACGCAGTATTTT.